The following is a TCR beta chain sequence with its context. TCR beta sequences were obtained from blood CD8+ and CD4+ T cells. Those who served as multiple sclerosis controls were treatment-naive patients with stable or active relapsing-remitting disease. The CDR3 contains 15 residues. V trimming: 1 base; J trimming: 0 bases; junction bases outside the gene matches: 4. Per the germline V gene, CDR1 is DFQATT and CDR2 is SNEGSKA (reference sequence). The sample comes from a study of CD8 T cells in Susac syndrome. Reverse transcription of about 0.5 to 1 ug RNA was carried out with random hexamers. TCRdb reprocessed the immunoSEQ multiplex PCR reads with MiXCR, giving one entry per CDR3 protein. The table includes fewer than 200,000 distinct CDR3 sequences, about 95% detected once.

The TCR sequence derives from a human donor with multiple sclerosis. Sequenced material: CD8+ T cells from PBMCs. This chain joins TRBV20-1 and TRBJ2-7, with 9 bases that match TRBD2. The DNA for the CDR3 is TGCAGTGCTAGAGGCCTAGCGGGGTCCTCCTACGAGCAGTACTTC. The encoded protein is CSARGLAGSSYEQYF.